This T cell receptor (beta chain) was documented in a study of T cells in localized non-small cell lung cancer. This CDR3 is built from 14 residues. Germline V gene data show CDR1 as SGDLS and CDR2 as YYNGEE. Trimming shortened V by 4 bases and J by 7 bases, and 14 bases separated the two germline ends. Sequenced by immunoSEQ multiplex PCR; TCRdb stores in-frame clones only, minus some. This table has tens of thousands of clones, roughly 81% appearing once. Notes on this clone: As yet, its antigen is unknown.

Overall study results and limits: Among the top 100 tumor clones, a median 57 appeared in adjacent lung.

This clonotype originated in a man aged 40 to 69 with stage II lung adenocarcinoma. The sample here was PBMCs, taken before any cancer treatment. The rearrangement uses TRBV9 and TRBJ2-2; D possibly corresponds to TRBD2 (5 bases). The CDR3 spells CASSSEREHGELFF. In nucleotides, the CDR3 is TGTGCCAGCAGCTCGGAGAGGGAGCACGGGGAGCTGTTTTTT.